The text below deals with one T cell receptor beta chain. What this receptor recognizes is not known. One base away there is no much larger clone; base qualities are not given. This entry comes from a study of control samples from healthy donors and cancer patients (dated by TCRdb to the early 2020s). The method behind the library was the immunoSEQ multiplex PCR assay. What TCRdb holds here is the immuneACCESS table cut down to in-frame rearrangements. Part of the clones is not present; checked against another copy, under half of the missing clones reflect an unresolved V gene, and the others are unexplained. In this sample the table shows about 77,000 clones, around 92% of which occur a single time. Almost 6% of the sample goes to the ten largest clones. Based on the germline V gene, the CDR1 and CDR2 sequences are MDHEN and SYDVKM. Trimmed from V: 4 bases; trimmed from J: 7 bases; junction bases lacking a gene match: 9. Its CDR3 holds 16 amino acids, cysteine through phenylalanine. The DNA shown is the 48-base CDR3, in frame from base 1.

Sample: blood. The TCR was taken from a woman aged 55 to 70 in good health. In this chain, TRBV28 is recombined with TRBJ2-2; 10 bases in the junction line up with TRBD2. The CDR3 region has the sequence CASSWTSGPTGGELFF. The sequenced DNA: TGTGCCAGCAGTTGGACTAGCGGCCCAACCGGCGGGGAGCTGTTTTTT.